The 14 T cell receptor beta chains below come from one sample, sequenced in a study of cytomegalovirus exposure and HLA in healthy donors. Primers for the PCR totalled 60 Vbeta and 13 Jbeta. TCRdb's copy holds only in-frame clones and misses some; the assay was immunoSEQ multiplex PCR. In the table there are 160,000 or so clones, roughly nine tenths of which are singletons. Material for sequencing was PBMCs. The receptors were gathered from a woman younger than 45 in good health and CMV-seronegative.

This clone has only a few counts. The gene calls are TRBV5-6 and TRBJ1-1, with D perhaps matching TRBD1 (6 bases). This CDR3 has 16 residues. CDR1 is SGHDT, CDR2 YYEEEE, per germline. V was clipped by 4 bases and J by 2 bases, with 18 bases between them. The CDR3, as DNA: TGTGCCAGCAGCCCGGGTTGGGGGGGCCTAAACACTGAAGCTTTCTTT. Its protein product is CASSPGWGGLNTEAFF. Variable domain in full (rest from reference TRBV5-6 and TRBJ1-1): DAGVTQSPTHLIKTRGQQVTLRCSPKSGHDTVSWYQQALGQGPQFIFQYYEEEERQRGNFPDRFSGHQFPNYSSELNVNALLLGDSALYLCASSPGWGGLNTEAFFGQGTRLTVV.

The gene calls are TRBV12-5 and TRBJ1-1; 9 bases are a match to TRBD1. Germline CDR1 LGHNT, CDR2 FRNRAP. J lost 7 bases, V lost 2 bases, and 14 bases had no gene match. There are 17 residues in the CDR3. The CDR3 is CASGLPTGQGKTGEAFF. In DNA, the CDR3 is TGTGCTAGTGGTTTGCCCACCGGACAGGGGAAAACGGGTGAAGCTTTCTTT.

The chain couples TRBV6-1 to TRBJ1-5; 11 bases are a match to TRBD1. This CDR3 is 14 amino acids long. CDR1 and CDR2 from the germline V gene are MNHNS and SASEGT. V lost 6 bases to trimming and J lost 7 bases; unmatched junction nucleotides: 5. CDR3 protein: CASRGTGGRQPQHF. The CDR3 bases are TGTGCCAGCAGAGGGACAGGGGGTCGGCAGCCCCAGCATTTT.

The V gene is TRBV7-9, the J gene TRBJ1-2; perhaps TRBD1 as D (6 bases). V was cut by 1 base and J by 6 bases, with 15 bases left in between. This CDR3 comprises 15 residues. Germline V gives CDR1 SEHNR, CDR2 FQNEAQ (reference sequence). Here the CDR3 DNA reads TGTGCCAGCAGCTTAGAGGTCAGGACAGTTAATGGCTACACCTTC. Protein: CASSLEVRTVNGYTF.

The chain recombines TRBV4-3 with TRBJ2-7; maybe TRBD1 (6 bases). The CDR3 is made up of 14 amino acids. Germline V CDR1 and CDR2: LGHNA, YSLEER. Trimming left V 4 bases short and J 4 bases short, with 14 bases between. The DNA for the CDR3 is TGCGCCAGCAGCCCGGTGGGTACAGGGTACGAGCAGTACTTC. This gives the protein CASSPVGTGYEQYF.

The chain recombines TRBV6-1 with TRBJ2-1, with 8 bases matching TRBD2. V shed 3 bases, J shed 7 bases, and the junction held 8 bases outside the gene matches. Looked up from germline, CDR1 is MNHNS and CDR2 is SASEGT. CDR3 length: 15 amino acids. For the CDR3, the DNA is TGTGCCAGCAGTGATCACGGGGGGGCCACGAATGAGCAGTTCTTC. It encodes CASSDHGGATNEQFF.

The chain is built from TRBV19 and TRBJ2-3, with D perhaps matching TRBD2 (5 bases). V lost 3 bases, J lost 1 base, and 17 bases lay in between. From germline, CDR1 is LNHDA and CDR2 SQIVND (reference sequence). The length of the CDR3 is 17 residues. This chain's CDR3 is CASSISGLTRGTDTQYF. The DNA for the CDR3 is TGTGCCAGTAGTATCTCCGGACTGACGCGTGGCACAGATACGCAGTATTTT. Complete variable domain (other parts from reference TRBV19 and TRBJ2-3): DGGITQSPKYLFRKEGQNVTLSCEQNLNHDAMYWYRQDPGQGLRLIYYSQIVNDFQKGDIAEGYSVSREKKESFPLTVTSAQKNPTAFYLCASSISGLTRGTDTQYFGPGTRLTVL.

This clone was seen a few times. The rearrangement joins TRBV6-6 to TRBJ1-5; D ambiguous. There are 14 residues in the CDR3. Per germline, CDR1 MNHNY and CDR2 SVGAGI (reference sequence). V lost 2 bases to trimming and J lost 3 bases, with 8 bases between them. The CDR3 coding sequence is TGTGCCAGCAGTTACAGACGGGACAATCAGCCCCAGCATTTT. This sequence encodes CASSYRRDNQPQHF.

This chain connects TRBV29-1 to TRBJ2-3; the D is unclear. V was trimmed by 2 bases and J by 6 bases, leaving 3 bases between them. Germline V gene data show CDR1 as SQVTM and CDR2 as ANQGSEA. The CDR3 consists of 10 residues. CDR3 residues: CSVESDTQYF. The CDR3 DNA reads as TGCAGCGTTGAATCTGATACGCAGTATTTT.

This clone was observed once. The chain recombines TRBV19 with TRBJ2-3, with D maybe TRBD2 (6 bases). Germline V gene data show CDR1 as LNHDA and CDR2 as SQIVND (reference sequence). Deletions cut 5 bases from V and 0 bases from J, with 12 bases between. The CDR3 runs to 15 residues. CDR3: CASSGASVSTDTQYF. Here the CDR3 DNA reads TGTGCCAGTAGTGGCGCTAGCGTTAGCACAGATACGCAGTATTTT.

CDR3 bases: TGTGCCAGCAGTGAAGGGGGCCCGTACAATGAGCAGTTCTTC. As protein: CASSEGGPYNEQFF. The chain uses TRBV2 and TRBJ2-1; maybe TRBD1 (5 bases). The CDR3 is made up of 14 amino acids. V was cut by 1 base and J by 4 bases, with 8 bases left in between. Germline V gene sequence: CDR1 SNHLY, CDR2 FYNNEI.

The chain combines TRBV19 with TRBJ2-1; 9 bases agree with TRBD1. J lost 10 bases, V lost 4 bases, and 5 bases had no gene match. There are 13 residues in the CDR3. The V gene's germline CDR1 is LNHDA and CDR2 SQIVND (reference sequence). CDR3 sequence reads: CASSKQGAGEQFF. The CDR3, as DNA: TGTGCCAGTAGTAAACAGGGGGCCGGGGAGCAGTTCTTC.

The rearrangement uses TRBV19 and TRBJ1-2, with 8 bases fitting TRBD1. The germline V gene encodes CDR1 LNHDA and CDR2 SQIVND (reference sequence). The CDR3 has 20 residues. V lost 1 base, J lost 1 base, and 17 bases stayed unmatched. Here the CDR3 reads CASSIGTGTWERVLNYGYTF. The CDR3 DNA follows: TGTGCCAGTAGTATAGGGACAGGGACCTGGGAGAGGGTCCTTAACTATGGCTACACCTTC.

J is TRBJ2-1 and V is TRBV7-2, with TRBD2 matching 7 bases. This CDR3 is 15 amino acids long. The germline V gene encodes CDR1 SGHTA and CDR2 FQGNSA. Trimming cost V 5 bases and J 3 bases; bases outside gene matches: 7. In nucleotides, the CDR3 is TGTGCCAGCAGCCTCGAACCGGGGGGCTACAATGAGCAGTTCTTC. Protein sequence: CASSLEPGGYNEQFF. The full variable domain, its missing parts supplied by reference TRBV7-2 and TRBJ2-1, is GAGVSQSPSNKVTEKGKDVELRCDPISGHTALYWYRQSLGQGLEFLIYFQGNSAPDKSGLPSDRFSAERTGGSVSTLTIQRTQQEDSAVYLCASSLEPGGYNEQFFGPGTRLTVL.